This T cell receptor beta chain was sequenced during a study of blood T cell repertoires in COVID-19. Looking at the study overall: Acute and convalescent COVID-19 specimens originated in the United States, Italy and Spain. T cells, B-cell-depleted T cells, or PBMCs provided the cDNA or gDNA that served as material.

Per the original data handling: Amplification with reference gene primers provided the estimates of nucleated cell counts. Repertoires were generated with immunoSEQ multiplex PCR, while TCRdb's copy carries only in-frame clones and drops some. V and J calls and clone size are given by that table; D and trimming were obtained from the DNA. The sample has 210,000 or so clones, about 90% seen once. The germline CDR1 and CDR2 sequences are SGHNT and YENEEA. CDR3 size: 14 residues. The V and J ends lost 8 bases and 4 bases, in that order; junction bases with no gene match: 7. Specimen: peripheral blood. The chain has TRBV11-3 and TRBJ2-1; 8 nucleotides line up with TRBD2. The TCR comes from a woman between 18 and 29 years old who had recovered from COVID-19. The DNA of the CDR3 is TGTGCCAGCCTTCCAGCGGGAGAATACAATGAGCAGTTCTTC. This codes for CASLPAGEYNEQFF.